These 31 T cell receptor beta chains share one sample of origin, sequenced in a study of T cell changes during pregnancy in multiple sclerosis. Sequencing was performed with immunoSEQ multiplex PCR; in TCRdb, only in-frame clones are kept and a portion is missing. The sample has about 68,000 clones, roughly nine tenths seen once; the top ten hold around 0.86%. The starting material was peripheral blood, obtained in the second trimester of pregnancy. Receptors were obtained from a female donor with multiple sclerosis, enrolled in a pregnancy study.

This clone was counted once. V usage is TRBV19 and J usage is TRBJ1-4; the D is unclear. Germline CDR1 reads LNHDA; CDR2 reads SQIVND (reference sequence). The ends were cut back, 9 bases at V and 8 bases at J, with 16 bases in the middle. This CDR3 comprises 13 residues. CDR3 residues: CASRDMAAEKLFF. The CDR3 coding sequence is TGTGCCAGCAGAGACATGGCAGCCGAAAAACTGTTTTTT. Filled out from reference TRBV19 and TRBJ1-4, the complete variable domain reads DGGITQSPKYLFRKEGQNVTLSCEQNLNHDAMYWYRQDPGQGLRLIYYSQIVNDFQKGDIAEGYSVSREKKESFPLTVTSAQKNPTAFYLCASRDMAAEKLFFGSGTQLSVL.

The CDR3 region has the DNA TGTGCCAGCAGCTTGTTGGGCGACCCGAACACCGGGGAGCTGTTTTTT. It translates to CASSLLGDPNTGELFF. The chain combines TRBV5-6 with TRBJ2-2; unclear D gene. Germline V gene sequence: CDR1 SGHDT, CDR2 YYEEEE. CDR3 size: 16 residues. The ends were cut back, 1 base at V and 0 bases at J, with 10 bases in the middle.

The chain recombines TRBV7-3 with TRBJ1-2; tentatively, D is TRBD1 (6 bases). V was shortened by 5 bases and J by 6 bases, with 13 bases between the two germline ends. Per the germline V gene, CDR1 is SGHTA and CDR2 is FQGTGA. The CDR3 is made up of 13 amino acids. CDR3 coding DNA: TGTGCCAGCAGCCTGAGTGGGGGCAATGGCTACACCTTC. Its protein product is CASSLSGGNGYTF.

V and J are TRBV6-5 and TRBJ2-7; 10 nucleotides agree with TRBD1. V trimming: 2 bases; J trimming: 2 bases; junction bases outside the gene matches: 3. Germline values: CDR1 MNHEY, CDR2 SVGAGI. The CDR3 is 15 residues long. The CDR3 DNA is TGTGCCAGCAGTTACCCCGGACAGGGGGCCTACGAGCAGTACTTC. It specifies CASSYPGQGAYEQYF.

This clone was picked up one time. The V call is TRBV5-6, the J call TRBJ1-2, with D perhaps TRBD1 (5 bases). This CDR3 is built from 13 residues. V lost 4 bases and J lost 6, with 13 bases in between. CDR1 SGHDT and CDR2 YYEEEE come from the germline V gene. For the CDR3, the DNA is TGTGCCAGCAGCACCCCGACAGATAATGGCTACACCTTC. Amino acid sequence: CASSTPTDNGYTF.

This chain joins TRBV7-3 and TRBJ1-1, with no clear D. Germline loops: CDR1 SGHTA, CDR2 FQGTGA. The CDR3 spans 13 residues. V was cut by 4 bases and J by 3 bases, with 9 bases left in between. The CDR3 bases are TGTGCCAGCAGCTCGGGGATCTACACTGAAGCTTTCTTT. It is translated as CASSSGIYTEAFF. Based on the CDR3 plus reference TRBV7-3 and TRBJ1-1, the full variable domain is GAGVSQTPSNKVTEKGKYVELRCDPISGHTALYWYRQSLGQGPEFLIYFQGTGAADDSGLPNDRFFAVRPEGSVSTLKIQRTERGDSAVYLCASSSGIYTEAFFGQGTRLTVV.

V usage is TRBV25-1 and J usage is TRBJ1-1, with D possibly TRBD1 on 6 matching bases. The CDR3 sequence is 13 residues long. The germline V and J ends were trimmed by 9 bases and 0 bases, with 11 bases remaining between them. Germline V gene data show CDR1 as MGHDK and CDR2 as SYGVNS. The CDR3 DNA sequence: TGTGCCAGTTTGGGACAAATGAACACTGAAGCTTTCTTT. Encoded protein: CASLGQMNTEAFF.

The chain employs TRBV7-2 and TRBJ1-3; tentatively, D is TRBD1 (5 bases). This CDR3 is built from 16 residues. The V and J ends lost 6 bases and 0 bases respectively, with 15 bases between them. The V gene's germline CDR1 is SGHTA and CDR2 FQGNSA. The chain's CDR3 is CASSSQVTSSGNTIYF. CDR3 coding DNA: TGTGCCAGCAGTTCACAGGTCACCAGCTCTGGAAACACCATATATTTT.

The chain recombines TRBV11-2 with TRBJ2-4; 7 nucleotides match TRBD1. V shed 1 base and J 9 bases; nucleotides not matched to a gene: 9. CDR1 is SGHAT and CDR2 is FQNNGV in the germline V gene. CDR3 size: 15 residues. This CDR3 is CASSLGVTGQIIQYF. Written as DNA, the CDR3 is TGTGCCAGCAGCTTAGGGGTTACGGGACAGATCATTCAGTACTTC. Supplemented by reference TRBV11-2 and TRBJ2-4, the full variable domain reads EAGVAQSPRYKIIEKRQSVAFWCNPISGHATLYWYQQILGQGPKLLIQFQNNGVVDDSQLPKDRFSAERLKGVDSTLKIQPAKLEDSAVYLCASSLGVTGQIIQYFGAGTRLSVL.

This sequence joins TRBV4-1 and TRBJ1-1, with D possibly being TRBD1 (5 bases). Germline CDR1 and CDR2: MGHRA and YSYEKL. V was clipped by 6 bases and J by 2 bases, with 19 bases between them. CDR3 length equals 16 residues. CDR3 loop: CASRAKRGRDNTEAFF. CDR3 DNA sequence: TGCGCCAGCAGAGCCAAAAGGGGTAGGGATAACACTGAAGCTTTCTTT.

This clone was recorded once. The rearrangement uses TRBV4-2 and TRBJ2-7; 8 bases line up with TRBD1. Germline trimming cut 4 bases from V and 0 bases from J; bases unmatched to any gene: 5. The CDR3 contains 15 residues. Per germline, CDR1 LGHNA and CDR2 YNFKEQ. CDR3 sequence (DNA): TGTGCCAGCAGCCTCGGACAGGGTGACTCCTACGAGCAGTACTTC. Amino acid sequence: CASSLGQGDSYEQYF.

This sequence joins TRBV10-1 and TRBJ1-1, with 8 bases aligning to TRBD1. V lost 6 bases and J lost 0; bases outside the gene matches: 6. This CDR3 has 15 residues. Germline values: CDR1 WNHNN, CDR2 SYGVQD (reference sequence). The CDR3: CASRGQGGMNTEAFF. The CDR3 DNA reads as TGCGCCAGCAGAGGACAGGGCGGAATGAACACTGAAGCTTTCTTT.

The V call is TRBV6-5, the J call TRBJ2-2, with 7 bases lining up with TRBD2. The ends lost 0 bases at V and 9 bases at J; junction bases unmatched: 10. CDR1 and CDR2 (germline): MNHEY, SVGAGI. This CDR3 is built from 16 residues. For the CDR3, the DNA is TGTGCCAGCAGTTACTCGACGGCGGGGGAGGCACGGGAGCTGTTTTTT. Translating it yields CASSYSTAGEARELFF.

The CDR3 DNA reads as TGTGCCAGCAGCTTAGAACCTAGCGGGGGGGCCGAGGAGACCCAGTACTTC. Its protein product is CASSLEPSGGAEETQYF. The chain employs TRBV7-2 and TRBJ2-5; 12 nucleotides align to TRBD2. Germline lookup yields CDR1 SGHTA and CDR2 FQGNSA. Unmatched junction bases numbered 8, after V lost 1 base and J lost 5 bases. This CDR3 contains 17 residues.

A note on this clone: One junction end disagrees with the germline gene, perhaps due to a read error. The chain carries TRBV19 and TRBJ2-3, with 9 bases fitting TRBD1. Germline V gene data show CDR1 as LNHDA and CDR2 as SQIVND (reference sequence). The CDR3 sequence is 13 residues long. The CDR3 spells CASSTGGQGPLGF. The CDR3 DNA reads TGTGCCAGTAGTACAGGAGGACAGGGGCCTTTAGGTTTT.

The genes are TRBV6-1 and TRBJ1-2; tentative D call: TRBD1 (6 bases). V lost 2 bases and J lost 6, with 10 bases in between. This CDR3 has 13 residues. The V gene's germline CDR1 is MNHNS and CDR2 SASEGT. The CDR3 DNA sequence: TGTGCCAGCAGTGAAATCCCAGGGGATGGCTACACCTTC. Translation gives CASSEIPGDGYTF.

The chain employs TRBV30 and TRBJ2-5; 9 bases are shared with TRBD1. CDR1 is GTSNPN and CDR2 is SVGIG in the germline V gene (reference sequence). Trimming at V came to 4 bases and at J to 7 bases, leaving 25 bases not matched to a gene. The CDR3 totals 19 residues. The CDR3 DNA is TGTGCCTGGACACTCGCAGGCTACCCCGGGGACAGGGACTCGGGGACCCAGTACTTC. Encoded protein: CAWTLAGYPGDRDSGTQYF.

V gene TRBV7-3 combines with J gene TRBJ2-2; D is possibly TRBD2 (5 bases). The CDR3 sequence is 12 residues long. Per the germline V gene, CDR1 is SGHTA and CDR2 is FQGTGA. V was shortened by 6 bases and J by 8 bases, with 10 bases between the two germline ends. In DNA, the CDR3 is TGTGCCAGCAGACCAACGGGGGGGGAGCTGTTTTTT. Its translation is CASRPTGGELFF.

The chain links TRBV18 to TRBJ2-3, with D maybe TRBD2 (6 bases). Trimming left V 2 bases short and J 0 bases short, with 6 bases between. This CDR3 region has 14 residues. Germline loops: CDR1 KGHSH, CDR2 LQKENI. Here the CDR3 DNA reads TGTGCCAGCTCACCAACTAGCAGCACAGATACGCAGTATTTT. Protein sequence: CASSPTSSTDTQYF.

Concerning this clone: A read error may account for a junction end that differs from germline. The rearrangement uses TRBV4-3 and TRBJ1-2; TRBD1 might be the D (5 bases). The CDR3 totals 11 residues. Per germline, CDR1 LGHNA and CDR2 YSLEER. This chain's CDR3 is CASSRAGPPLF. DNA for the CDR3: TGCGCCAGCAGCCGCGCAGGGCCCCCACTCTTC.

The genes are TRBV14 and TRBJ1-6; D may be TRBD1 (6 bases). The CDR3 runs 13 residues. CDR1 SGHDN and CDR2 FVKESK come from the germline V gene. Trimming cost V 4 bases and J 7 bases, with 8 bases left between them. CDR3 DNA: TGTGCCAGCAGCCCCAGGGGCAATTCACCCCTCCACTTT. Translating it yields CASSPRGNSPLHF.

This chain connects TRBV10-2 to TRBJ2-1; a possible D gene is TRBD2 (7 bases). The CDR3 has 16 residues. The germline V and J ends were trimmed by 3 bases and 6 bases, with 18 bases remaining between them. CDR1 WSHSY and CDR2 SAAADI come from the germline V gene. The CDR3 sequence: CASSDPFRGARNEQFF. In DNA form, the CDR3 reads TGCGCCAGCAGTGACCCGTTTCGGGGGGCCCGCAATGAGCAGTTCTTC.

This chain links TRBV9 with TRBJ1-3, with D possibly TRBD1 on 6 matching bases. V was cut by 1 base and J by 0 bases, with 11 bases left in between. CDR3 size: 16 residues. The V gene's germline CDR1 is SGDLS and CDR2 YYNGEE. CDR3 sequence: CASSVQDSFSGNTIYF. In DNA form, the CDR3 reads TGTGCCAGCAGCGTACAGGACAGTTTCTCTGGAAACACCATATATTTT.

The chain recombines TRBV7-2 with TRBJ1-6; a weak D match, TRBD1 (6 bases). Trimming took 3 bases from V and 5 from J, leaving 11 bases between them. The CDR3 has 15 residues. Germline-derived CDR1 and CDR2 are SGHTA and FQGNSA. The CDR3 DNA follows: TGTGCCAGCAGCTTGTCGGGACAACATAATTCACCCCTCCACTTT. Translated: CASSLSGQHNSPLHF.

The chain links TRBV7-9 to TRBJ1-4; D unclear. The CDR3 is 14 residues long. Per the germline V gene, CDR1 is SEHNR and CDR2 is FQNEAQ (reference sequence). Trimming pared 5 bases from V and 0 bases from J, leaving 7 bases between. The CDR3: CASSQEATNEKLFF. The CDR3 nucleotides read TGTGCCAGCAGCCAGGAGGCAACTAATGAAAAACTGTTTTTT.

The rearrangement uses TRBV7-8 and TRBJ1-2; 8 bases match TRBD1. V lost 1 base to trimming and J lost 4 bases; unmatched junction nucleotides: 5. CDR1 and CDR2 from the germline V gene are SGHVS and FQNEAQ. CDR3 length: 15 amino acids. The CDR3 sequence is CASSLEPTGAYGYTF. CDR3 coding DNA: TGTGCCAGCAGCTTAGAACCGACAGGGGCCTATGGCTACACCTTC. Full variable domain (outside the CDR3, taken from reference TRBV7-8 and TRBJ1-2): GAGVSQSPRYKVAKRGQDVALRCDPISGHVSLFWYQQALGQGPEFLTYFQNEAQLDKSGLPSDRFFAERPEGSVSTLKIQRTQQEDSAVYLCASSLEPTGAYGYTFGSGTRLTVV.

This chain links TRBV30 with TRBJ1-1, with D possibly being TRBD1 (5 bases). V shed 7 bases and J shed 4 bases, with 13 bases lying between them. Per germline, CDR1 GTSNPN and CDR2 SVGIG (reference sequence). This CDR3 is built from 12 residues. In nucleotides, the CDR3 is TGTGCCTCGGACGGGGGGTTCACTGAAGCTTTCTTT. It codes for CASDGGFTEAFF.

V usage is TRBV7-3 and J usage is TRBJ1-1, with D tentatively TRBD1 (6 bases). Germline CDR1 reads SGHTA; CDR2 reads FQGTGA. The CDR3 is 13 residues long. Trimming took 5 bases from V and 8 from J, leaving 15 bases between them. As DNA, the CDR3 is TGTGCCAGCAGCCAGGGGATTATGACGGAAGCTTTCTTT. Translating gives CASSQGIMTEAFF. The full variable domain, completed using reference TRBV7-3 and TRBJ1-1, is GAGVSQTPSNKVTEKGKYVELRCDPISGHTALYWYRQSLGQGPEFLIYFQGTGAADDSGLPNDRFFAVRPEGSVSTLKIQRTERGDSAVYLCASSQGIMTEAFFGQGTRLTVV.

The CDR3 DNA reads TGCGCCAGCAGCTCCGACTGGGCAGGAGGTGCCGGGGAGCTGTTTTTT. Amino acids: CASSSDWAGGAGELFF. V gene TRBV5-1 combines with J gene TRBJ2-2; possibly TRBD2 for D (5 bases). Trimming took off 3 bases at V and 6 bases at J, with 18 bases between the two ends. Germline V CDR1 and CDR2: SGHRS, YFSETQ. CDR3 length: 16 residues.

The chain combines TRBV19 with TRBJ1-3, with D possibly matching TRBD1 (5 bases). CDR3 size: 12 residues. Germline CDR1 is LNHDA and CDR2 is SQIVND (reference sequence). The CDR3 nucleotides are TGTATCGACAGAAACTCTGGAAACACCATATATTTT. This gives the protein CIDRNSGNTIYF.

The rearrangement uses TRBV7-2 and TRBJ1-2; the D gene is possibly TRBD1 (6 bases). Germline V lookup: CDR1 SGHTA, CDR2 FQGNSA. Deletions cut 4 bases from V and 3 bases from J, with 18 bases between. The CDR3 is 16 residues long. DNA of the CDR3: TGTGCCAGCAGCTCCGACCTTGCCAGGGGCTACTATGGCTACACCTTC. It specifies CASSSDLARGYYGYTF.